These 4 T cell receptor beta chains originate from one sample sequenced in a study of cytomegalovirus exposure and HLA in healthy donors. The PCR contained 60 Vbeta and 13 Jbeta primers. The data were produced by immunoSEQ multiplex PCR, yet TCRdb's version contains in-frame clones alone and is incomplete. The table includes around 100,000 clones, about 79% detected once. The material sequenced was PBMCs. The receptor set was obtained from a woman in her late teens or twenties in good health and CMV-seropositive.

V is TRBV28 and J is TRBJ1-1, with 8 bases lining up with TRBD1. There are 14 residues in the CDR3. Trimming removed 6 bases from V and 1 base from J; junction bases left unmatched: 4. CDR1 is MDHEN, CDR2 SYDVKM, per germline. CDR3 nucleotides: TGTGCCAGCAGCCCAGGGACAGGGAACACTGAAGCTTTCTTT. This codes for CASSPGTGNTEAFF. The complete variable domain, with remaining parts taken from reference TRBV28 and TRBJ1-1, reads DVKVTQSSRYLVKRTGEKVFLECVQDMDHENMFWYRQDPGLGLRLIYFSYDVKMKEKGDIPEGYSVSREKKERFSLILESASTNQTSMYLCASSPGTGNTEAFFGQGTRLTVV.

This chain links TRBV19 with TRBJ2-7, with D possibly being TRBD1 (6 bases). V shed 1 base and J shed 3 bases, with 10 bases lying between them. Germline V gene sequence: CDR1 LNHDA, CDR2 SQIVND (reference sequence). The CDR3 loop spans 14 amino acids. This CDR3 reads CASSIGAGDYEQYF. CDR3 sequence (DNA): TGTGCCAGTAGTATAGGAGCAGGGGACTACGAGCAGTACTTC.

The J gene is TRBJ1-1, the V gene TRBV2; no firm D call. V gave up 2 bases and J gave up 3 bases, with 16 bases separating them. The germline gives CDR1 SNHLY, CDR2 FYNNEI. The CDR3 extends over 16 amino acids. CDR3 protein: CASSESPRLEDTEAFF. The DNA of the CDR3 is TGTGCCAGCAGTGAAAGTCCCCGGCTGGAGGACACTGAAGCTTTCTTT.

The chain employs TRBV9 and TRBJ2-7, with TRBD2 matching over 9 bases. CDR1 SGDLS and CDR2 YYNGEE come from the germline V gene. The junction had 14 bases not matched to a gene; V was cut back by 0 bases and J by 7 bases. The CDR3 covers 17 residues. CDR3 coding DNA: TGTGCCAGCAGCGTAGATCCTTTAGCGGGGGCTGGGGGGGAGCAGTACTTC. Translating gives CASSVDPLAGAGGEQYF.